This T cell receptor beta chain was sequenced during a study of cytomegalovirus exposure and HLA in healthy donors (dated 2017 in TCRdb). For the study in its entirety: An earlier analysis of fewer than 750 of the donors reported 276 Gb of sequence data and 100 million to 120 million unique TCR beta sequences obtained from about 180 million T cells. To predict cytomegalovirus infection status, the study combined high-throughput TCR immunosequencing, statistical association of individual TCRs with disease status, and machine learning. In the later analysis, no new phenotypic data were used to find candidate immune exposures; instead, reliance was placed on TCR beta sequences and their occurrence across donors. The genetic ancestry cluster associated with self-reported Caucasian donors included 81% of the 350 to 500 genotyped donors. All discovery cohort repertoires had been generated using a single sequencing platform. In an earlier analysis of 587 of the donors, high-throughput TCR beta sequencing was used to judge whether each TCR beta V gene segment behaved as functional or pseudogenic. A separate validation cohort of approximately 130 different subjects was used in addition to the roughly 700-subject first cohort. Typing coverage varied by locus: roughly 629-640 donors for A, B, C, DRB1 and DQB1; roughly 520 for DQA1; 600 to 610 for DPA1; around 490 for DPB1. In a later analysis, previously published TCR beta repertoires from hundreds of donors were re-analyzed and high-resolution HLA genotyping was added so that TCR occurrence patterns could be studied. The study used immunosequencing to profile the T cell repertoires of around 600 subjects and linked those repertoires to cytomegalovirus serostatus. Among around 400 genotyped donors of the cohort, an average of approximately 240,000 unique TCR beta nucleotide sequences were sequenced per donor, roughly 20% of them non-productive. Roughly 5 DR-DQ haplotypes were handled as single units for association and clustering, since linkage in the cohort was strong. The study was designed to test whether signatures of past pathogen exposure could be identified by cataloging public T cell receptors. An early release that covered more than 550 HLA-typed donors contained about 300 gigabases of sequencing data and approximately 85 million unique TCR sequences. A later genetic analysis used genome-wide SNP genotypes for about 65% of the 666 donors, treating that subset as a discovery cohort. Donor age, sex, ethnicity and CMV serostatus were compiled together with the repertoire data. HLA typing covered class I and class II loci at four-digit resolution. Beyond this particular receptor, the publication reports: At a false discovery rate of 0.05, a later analysis linked around 17,000 TCR beta sequences to specific HLA alleles. This cohort had only TCR beta chains sequenced, and the lack of alpha or paired-chain data limited which features could be detected. Correlated functional status among segregating V segments might be attributable to linkage disequilibrium, but an unknown experimental factor could not be ruled out. CMV serostatus was the only immune exposure information available for the cohort. A further reported finding was that TCR beta sequences accurately predicted the HLA-A and HLA-B alleles for most subjects in the first cohort. According to a later analysis, most CMV-associated TCR beta chains appeared to be HLA-restricted, and the HLA associations seemed to be driven largely by CMV exposure. Because counts were too low, about 18 rarely observed V segments, including chromosome 9 orphons, were left out of the earlier analysis of approximately 500 of the donors. In a later genetic analysis, fewer N-insertions in productive TCRs were reported among donors in an Asian-associated ancestry cluster than the 666-donor mean. In a later analysis, the rate of TCR association differed among HLA loci, with DRB1 alleles having the most associated TCRs and HLA-C alleles having the fewest. Roughly uniform sequencing depth across donors was assumed in presence/absence analyses, although this assumption may not hold. In an earlier analysis of 587 of the donors, most TCR beta V segments appeared in productive rearrangements about 87% or about 30% of the time, broadly matching IMGT annotations. In vitro tests confirmed that a few of the cytomegalovirus-associated TCR beta chains recognize cytomegalovirus antigens. The study listed 150 to 200 TCR beta chains as associated with cytomegalovirus. The classifier was reported to diagnose cytomegalovirus status with high specificity and sensitivity in both the original cohort and the validation cohort. The authors suggested that the approach could potentially be generalized to other disease states and immunological phenotypes. Several of the top co-occurrence clusters appeared to be linked to parvovirus B19, influenza, CMV and Epstein-Barr virus, according to a later analysis. While some public TCRs were present in many individuals, most TCR sequences turned up only very rarely across donors. HLA typing was unavailable for some donors at each locus, so association tests used only the typed subset. V-gene and J-gene trimming of TCR beta chains was associated with a missense DCLRE1C variant in a later genetic analysis, and the association was replicated in an independent cohort. A cluster of highly shared sequence variants was judged likely to represent a technical artifact of the sequencing pipeline. Strong co-occurrence of HLA alleles, especially DR and DQ, made assigning TCR associations to individual alleles difficult. In a later analysis, HLA-associated TCR beta chains showed more clonal expansion and lower generation probabilities than non-associated chains that were equally common.

The cohort consisted of 600 to 750 healthy bone marrow donors. At the time of sampling, every cohort member was nominally healthy, though immune exposures that went unrecorded were likely present. The donor tested CMV seronegative, placing the donor among the 350 or so seronegative members of the cohort. Every donor gave a peripheral blood sample, and the peripheral blood mononuclear cells from that sample were used for TCR beta sequencing. The Qiagen DNeasy Blood Extraction Kit was used to extract genomic DNA from the blood cell samples. Library preparation employed the immunoSEQ multiplex PCR assay. The multiplex PCR relied on a mix of 60 forward primers for TCR Vbeta segments and 13 reverse primers for TCR Jbeta segments. The CDR3 region of rearranged TCR beta genes was amplified from genomic DNA with a multiplex PCR assay. On the Illumina HiSeq System, the amplified TCR beta libraries were sequenced as 87-base-pair reads. Turning to the authors' computational methods: A later analysis counted 65 million to 90 million unique TCR beta chains across the 500 to 850 repertoires, and about 10 million of these chains were shared by at least two donors. To remove PCR and sequencing errors, raw reads were error-corrected and collapsed into unique sequences using a nearest-neighbor algorithm that merged closely related sequences. Alignment of CDR3 sequences to IMGT reference sequences was used to assign V, D and J gene segments. For a sequence to be retained, at least a six-nucleotide match to both a V gene segment and a J gene segment was required. A rearrangement counted as productive if the CDR3 had no stop codons and remained in frame with V and J, and every other rearrangement counted as non-productive. Following IMGT convention, CDR3 was defined as the stretch from the second conserved V-encoded cysteine to the conserved J-encoded phenylalanine. The earlier analysis of approximately 590 of the donors excluded any sequence lacking an unambiguous match to a single V gene segment. An earlier analysis of a few hundred of the donors called V segments functional above 56.7% productive rearrangements and segregating when the between-donor standard deviation exceeded 5%. To diagnose cytomegalovirus status from the catalog of TCR beta chain sequences, a statistical classification framework was built. In a later analysis, V and J genes were assigned by comparing TCR nucleotide sequences against IMGT/GENE-DB human TR gene sequences. In a later analysis, CDR3 sequences and most-parsimonious VDJ recombination scenarios were assigned using the TCRdist pipeline. In a later analysis, each TCR beta chain was defined by its CDR3 amino acid sequence together with its V-gene family, and reads without a unique V-gene family were excluded. To address suspected cross-contamination and a sequencing artifact, a later analysis removed roughly 640 highly shared, low-generation-probability nucleotide sequences. In a later analysis, a clonal expansion index for each public chain was calculated from normalized within-repertoire ranks of inferred template counts. In a later analysis, generation probabilities were computed with a VDJ recombination model fitted to out-of-frame rearrangements, and the resulting probabilities were checked against IGoR. In a later analysis, hypergeometric tests were used to score TCR-TCR, TCR-HLA and TCR-CMV co-occurrence, with a repertoire-size bias correction applied to TCR pairs. A later analysis estimated false discovery rates by permuting HLA or CMV assignments 20 times. In a later analysis, co-occurring TCRs were grouped using DBSCAN, with TCRdist sequence similarity added in when clustering inside HLA-allele-positive subsets. Repertoires with fewer than 30,000 or more than 120,000 public chains were left out of co-occurrence clustering, as were five repertoires with anomalous nucleotide sharing. This is the immuneACCESS table as TCRdb keeps it, with only in-frame sequences that have V and J called. A part of the clones is gone; compared with another copy, unresolved V genes explain less than half, and the rest is unexplained. The V and J calls and clone size are taken from that table; D and trimming were inferred from the DNA. The sample contains approximately 180,000 clones, 60% to 85% of them found a single time. The top ten constitute roughly 3% of the sample.

As regards this clone: The antigen it binds to is not known. No base-level quality is on record; no much larger clone is a single base apart.

Input material: PBMCs. The sequence was obtained from a male donor in good health and CMV-seronegative.

The bases are TGTGCCAGCAGTGAACTCCCGACAGCTCAGGGCTACACCTTC. This gives the protein CASSELPTAQGYTF. The rearranged segments are TRBV25-1 and TRBJ1-2; TRBD1 could be the D gene, as 5 bases match. Based on the germline V gene, the CDR1 and CDR2 sequences are MGHDK and SYGVNS. The CDR3, from cysteine to phenylalanine, totals 14 residues. CDR3 DNA only is kept here, 42 bases in frame from base 1. At the junction V is shortened by 2 bases and J by 8 bases, with 15 bases in between.